Below, 32 T cell receptor beta chains from the same sample are listed, as sequenced in a study of regulatory T cells in long-lasting Graves disease. Time point reported: persistent/refractory GD, antithyroid drugs over 5 years with positive TRAb. From PBMCs, RNA was extracted and then used to make the TCR library. CDR3-region Arm-PCR and iRepertoire HTBI primers produced the TCR beta libraries. TCRdb reanalysed the multiplex PCR reads using MiXCR and keeps one entry per CDR3 protein. The data contain 420,000 or so distinct CDR3 sequences, roughly a quarter of them seen just once; the ten biggest clones take up around 24%. The starting material was peripheral blood mononuclear cells (PBMCs), obtained when the disease was refractory, from a patient treated with antithyroid drugs. Receptor source: a female donor with Graves disease.

The genes are TRBV18 and TRBJ2-7, with D possibly matching TRBD1 (6 bases). The CDR3 is 14 amino acids. V lost 3 bases and J lost 5, with 14 bases in between. Looked up from germline, CDR1 is KGHSH and CDR2 is LQKENI. The CDR3 protein is CASSPGRGDDEQYF. CDR3 in DNA: TGTGCCAGCTCACCGGGCAGGGGAGACGACGAGCAGTACTTC. Supplemented by reference TRBV18 and TRBJ2-7, the full variable domain reads NAGVMQNPRHLVRRRGQEARLRCSPMKGHSHVYWYRQLPEEGLKFMVYLQKENIIDESGMPKERFSAEFPKEGPSILRIQQVVRGDSAAYFCASSPGRGDDEQYFGPGTRLTVT.

There are many counts of this clonotype. The genes are TRBV2 and TRBJ2-7; TRBD1 agrees at 9 bases. This CDR3 region has 15 residues. Trimming took 5 bases from V and 1 from J; bases not matched to a gene: 6. Germline CDR1 SNHLY, CDR2 FYNNEI. The CDR3 DNA sequence: TGTGCCAGCAGTCCTGACAGGGGGGGGTCCTACGAGCAGTACTTC. Encoded protein: CASSPDRGGSYEQYF.

This clonotype was observed a handful of times. CDR3 region: CAWSVHSGWRETQYF. In DNA, the CDR3 is TGTGCCTGGAGTGTACATTCAGGGTGGCGAGAGACCCAGTACTTC. The rearrangement links TRBV30 to TRBJ2-5; D perhaps matches TRBD1 (5 bases). Germline CDR1 and CDR2: GTSNPN and SVGIG (reference sequence). V lost 0 bases to trimming and J lost 4 bases, with 15 bases between them. The CDR3 spans 15 residues.

This clonotype has just a few counts. This sequence joins TRBV4-1 and TRBJ2-1; 9 nucleotides line up with TRBD2. The V gene end was trimmed by 3 bases and the J gene end by 4 bases; junction bases not matched to a gene: 7. Per germline, CDR1 MGHRA and CDR2 YSYEKL. The CDR3 extends over 16 amino acids. This CDR3 reads CASSHPGTSFYNEQFF. CDR3 nucleotides: TGCGCCAGCAGCCATCCCGGGACTAGCTTTTACAATGAGCAGTTCTTC.

Note on this clonotype: Since a much larger clone is just one base distant, this may be a read error. The chain recombines TRBV29-1 with TRBJ1-2; D is perhaps TRBD1 (6 bases). Germline loops: CDR1 SQVTM, CDR2 ANQGSEA. The CDR3 loop spans 14 amino acids. Trimming removed 5 bases at V and 7 bases at J, with 20 bases between. The CDR3 region is CSVRTALTAGGYTF. CDR3 DNA sequence: TGCAGCGTTCGGACAGCCCTGACTGCGGGTGGCTACACCTTC.

The rearrangement links TRBV5-1 to TRBJ1-4; D is unclear. V lost 4 bases, J lost 0 bases, and 10 bases lay in between. This CDR3 is built from 15 residues. Germline CDR1 reads SGHRS; CDR2 reads YFSETQ. The CDR3 nucleotides are TGCGCCAGCAGCCTGAATTTTGCAACTAATGAAAAACTGTTTTTT. It codes for CASSLNFATNEKLFF.

On this clonotype itself: This sequence may be a read error, since a much larger clone differs from it by one base. V and J are TRBV7-9 and TRBJ1-4; no clear D. The germline CDR1 and CDR2 sequences are SEHNR and FQNEAQ (reference sequence). This CDR3 region has 14 residues. The CDR3 DNA reads TGTGCCAGCAGCTTAGAGAGGATAAGTGAAGAACTGTTTTTT. It is translated as CASSLERISEELFF.

This clonotype was detected only once. This likely comes from a read error, as the CDR3 has no conserved phenylalanine or tryptophan at its end. The genes are TRBV7-8 and TRBJ2-7; 14 nucleotides line up with TRBD2. The CDR3 has 18 residues. The J segment lost 0 bases and the V segment lost 6 bases, leaving 10 bases of the junction unmatched. The germline V gene encodes CDR1 SGHVS and CDR2 FQNEAQ. The chain's CDR3 is CASRTTSGRVLSSYEQYL. In DNA form, the CDR3 reads TGTGCCAGCAGAACGACTAGCGGGAGGGTCCTCAGCTCCTACGAGCAGTACTTG.

The chain joins TRBV29-1 to TRBJ2-6; D not certain. Trimming pared 4 bases from V and 6 bases from J, leaving 10 bases between. This CDR3 spans 13 amino acids. Germline assignment: CDR1 SQVTM and CDR2 ANQGSEA. CDR3 nucleotides: TGCAGCGTTGTATGGATTTCGGCCAACGTCCTGACTTTC. It translates to CSVVWISANVLTF.

This clonotype has only a few counts. The V call is TRBV7-9, the J call TRBJ1-2; 8 bases agree with TRBD1. The J segment lost 6 bases and the V segment lost 5 bases, leaving 5 bases of the junction unmatched. The CDR3 is 13 amino acids. Germline V CDR1 and CDR2: SEHNR, FQNEAQ (reference sequence). The CDR3 nucleotides are TGTGCCAGCAGCCCTCAGGGGGCGCATGGCTACACCTTC. Translation: CASSPQGAHGYTF.

This chain uses TRBV29-1 with TRBJ1-1; tentatively, D is TRBD1 (5 bases). The CDR3 spans 18 residues. V lost 3 bases and J lost 0, with 23 bases in between. Germline-derived CDR1 and CDR2 are SQVTM and ANQGSEA. The CDR3 here is CSVEILRQRGLMNTEAFF. The CDR3 region has the DNA TGCAGCGTTGAGATCCTAAGACAGAGAGGCTTAATGAACACTGAAGCTTTCTTT.

V usage is TRBV20-1 and J usage is TRBJ1-1; TRBD1 is a possible D gene (5 bases). The length of the CDR3 is 14 residues. The V and J ends lost 5 bases and 3 bases respectively, with 16 bases between them. The germline CDR1 and CDR2 sequences are DFQATT and SNEGSKA (reference sequence). The CDR3 spells CSAVKQESDTEAFF. CDR3 nucleotides: TGCAGTGCTGTAAAACAGGAGTCGGACACTGAAGCTTTCTTT.

Many counts were recorded for this clonotype. This chain links TRBV6-1 with TRBJ2-7, with TRBD1 matching over 7 bases. V was pared by 8 bases and J by 3 bases, with 4 bases of the junction left unmatched. Per the germline V gene, CDR1 is MNHNS and CDR2 is SASEGT. CDR3 length equals 12 residues. Here the CDR3 reads CASQGVDYEQYF. The CDR3 nucleotides read TGTGCCAGCCAGGGGGTGGACTACGAGCAGTACTTC.

The rearrangement joins TRBV19 to TRBJ2-5; the D call may be TRBD1 or TRBD2 (5 bases each). The CDR3 has 14 amino acids. Per the germline V gene, CDR1 is LNHDA and CDR2 is SQIVND (reference sequence). Trimming left V 0 bases short and J 4 bases short, with 9 bases between. CDR3 amino acids: CASSIDTGGETQYF. DNA for the CDR3: TGTGCCAGTAGTATAGACACAGGAGGAGAGACCCAGTACTTC.

This clonotype was detected ten times or more. The CDR3 DNA reads as TGTGCCAGCAGTTATACACCTAAGGGAGGCAACCCCTACGAGCAGTACTTC. It yields the protein CASSYTPKGGNPYEQYF. The V and J genes are TRBV28 and TRBJ2-7; the D gene is possibly TRBD2 (6 bases). The CDR3 extends over 17 amino acids. V lost 4 bases and J lost 2, with 21 bases in between. CDR1 is MDHEN and CDR2 is SYDVKM in the germline V gene.

To note about this clonotype: One end of the junction is discordant with germline, which a read error may explain. The CDR3 sequence is CANSFRASGRIVETQYF. As DNA, the CDR3 is TGTGCCAACAGCTTTAGGGCTAGCGGGAGGATTGTCGAGACCCAGTACTTC. The chain uses TRBV7-2 and TRBJ2-5, with 11 bases lining up with TRBD2. The CDR3 length is 17 residues. Per the germline V gene, CDR1 is SGHTA and CDR2 is FQGNSA.

This chain joins TRBV25-1 and TRBJ2-6; 7 bases match TRBD1. The CDR3 extends over 14 amino acids. Trimming cost V 5 bases and J 2 bases; bases outside gene matches: 0. CDR1 MGHDK and CDR2 SYGVNS come from the germline V gene. CDR3 loop: CASSQGAGANVLTF. CDR3 nucleotide sequence: TGTGCCAGCAGTCAGGGGGCTGGGGCCAACGTCCTGACTTTC. Filled out from reference TRBV25-1 and TRBJ2-6, the complete variable domain reads EADIYQTPRYLVIGTGKKITLECSQTMGHDKMYWYQQDPGMELHLIHYSYGVNSTEKGDLSSESTVSRIRTEHFPLTLESARPSHTSQYLCASSQGAGANVLTFGAGSRLTVL.

This clonotype has a handful of counts. This chain links TRBV27 with TRBJ1-1; D possibly corresponds to TRBD1 (5 bases). Trimming removed 2 bases at V and 7 bases at J, with 14 bases between. Germline V gene sequence: CDR1 MNHEY, CDR2 SMNVEV (reference sequence). The CDR3 runs to 14 residues. CDR3 nucleotide sequence: TGTGCCAGCAGTTTAACCCACAGGTCGGTTGAAGCTTTCTTT. Its translation: CASSLTHRSVEAFF.

The V gene is TRBV18, the J gene TRBJ1-5; D call uncertain. The CDR3 covers 13 residues. Looked up from germline, CDR1 is KGHSH and CDR2 is LQKENI. Trimming removed 1 base at V and 5 bases at J, with 6 bases between. CDR3 protein: CASSPRGDQPQHF. CDR3 coding DNA: TGTGCCAGCTCACCACGAGGTGATCAGCCCCAGCATTTT.

This clonotype was counted between two and nine times. V is TRBV30 and J is TRBJ1-5; no clear D gene. The ends were cut back, 3 bases at V and 2 bases at J, with 17 bases in the middle. Germline-derived CDR1 and CDR2 are GTSNPN and SVGIG (reference sequence). The CDR3 consists of 16 residues. Written as DNA, the CDR3 is TGTGCCTGGAGCCCAAAAACGACAAGGGGCAATCAGCCCCAGCATTTT. It encodes CAWSPKTTRGNQPQHF.

This clonotype has only a few counts. This sequence joins TRBV28 and TRBJ2-3; 8 bases are a match to TRBD1. The CDR3 spans 15 residues. Unmatched junction bases numbered 10, after V lost 6 bases and J lost 5 bases. The V gene's germline CDR1 is MDHEN and CDR2 SYDVKM. CDR3: CASRFPGGAGDTQYF. The DNA of the CDR3 is TGTGCCAGCAGATTCCCAGGGGGCGCGGGAGATACGCAGTATTTT.

This clonotype was counted a few times. DNA of the CDR3: TGTGCCAGCAGCGCCCACAGGGGTCCTAACTATGGCTACACCTTC. Its protein product is CASSAHRGPNYGYTF. The chain recombines TRBV7-2 with TRBJ1-2; 7 bases fit TRBD1. V lost 5 bases and J lost 0; bases outside the gene matches: 6. CDR1 SGHTA and CDR2 FQGNSA come from the germline V gene. The CDR3 is 15 amino acids.

Of note for this clonotype: A far bigger clonotype differs at one base, so this is likely a read error. V usage is TRBV7-2 and J usage is TRBJ2-7, with 12 bases aligning to TRBD2. J gave up 7 bases and V 6 bases, and 19 bases lay outside the gene matches. The CDR3 loop spans 18 amino acids. The V gene's germline CDR1 is SGHTA and CDR2 FQGNSA. This CDR3 is CASRGDGLAGSSYNEQYF. CDR3 in DNA: TGTGCCAGCAGGGGGGATGGACTAGCGGGATCGTCCTACAATGAGCAGTACTTC.

This clonotype is a singleton in its sample. CDR3 nucleotides: TGCGCCAGCAGCCAAGGGAGCGGGGCGCGAAATGAGCAGTTCTTC. This encodes CASSQGSGARNEQFF. This chain connects TRBV4-3 to TRBJ2-1, with TRBD2 identical over 7 bases. CDR1 and CDR2 (germline): LGHNA, YSLEER. The CDR3 is 15 residues long. Trimming took 1 base from V and 7 from J; bases not matched to a gene: 7.

This clonotype was seen ten or more times. The chain is built from TRBV20-1 and TRBJ2-7, with 7 bases aligning to TRBD1. This CDR3 spans 13 amino acids. Germline-derived CDR1 and CDR2 are DFQATT and SNEGSKA (reference sequence). Trimming removed 5 bases from V and 5 bases from J; junction bases left unmatched: 9. The CDR3 reads CSAQDRAWNEQYF. The CDR3 nucleotides are TGCAGTGCTCAAGACAGGGCGTGGAACGAGCAGTACTTC.

This sequence joins TRBV18 and TRBJ2-7; TRBD2 aligns across 15 bases. The CDR3 is 19 residues long. After removal of 0 bases from V and 2 bases from J, the junction contained 8 bases not matched to a gene. Germline V gene lookup returns CDR1 KGHSH and CDR2 LQKENI. Written as DNA, the CDR3 is TGTGCCAGCTCACCACCGAGGGGGACTAGCGGGAGGTTAACCTACGAGCAGTACTTC. This gives the protein CASSPPRGTSGRLTYEQYF.

V usage is TRBV19 and J usage is TRBJ1-1, with 10 bases matching TRBD1. The CDR3 is 14 residues long. Germline V lookup: CDR1 LNHDA, CDR2 SQIVND (reference sequence). Trimming took 6 bases from V and 3 from J; bases not matched to a gene: 4. DNA for the CDR3: TGTGCCAGTAGGCCGGGACAGGGGCACACTGAAGCTTTCTTT. Its protein product is CASRPGQGHTEAFF.

The sample holds many counts of this clonotype. The chain combines TRBV20-1 with TRBJ2-7; tentatively, D is TRBD1 (6 bases). The CDR3 consists of 15 residues. Trimming shortened V by 0 bases and J by 9 bases, and 21 bases separated the two germline ends. The germline CDR1 and CDR2 sequences are DFQATT and SNEGSKA (reference sequence). CDR3 amino acids: CSARDPTGKIIGQYF. The CDR3 DNA follows: TGCAGTGCTAGAGATCCCACAGGGAAAATCATTGGGCAGTACTTC.

This clonotype has a handful of counts. The chain combines TRBV6-5 with TRBJ1-5; no firm D call. Trimming removed 1 base at V and 3 bases at J, with 10 bases between. There are 15 residues in the CDR3. Germline V gene lookup returns CDR1 MNHEY and CDR2 SVGAGI. CDR3 sequence: CASSYFGRYNQPQHF. For the CDR3, the DNA is TGTGCCAGCAGTTACTTTGGACGGTACAATCAGCCCCAGCATTTT.

This clonotype was seen once. The V call is TRBV14, the J call TRBJ2-7; possibly TRBD1 for D (6 bases). Trimming removed 4 bases from V and 3 bases from J, with 10 bases in between. CDR3 length equals 13 residues. CDR1 is SGHDN, CDR2 FVKESK, per germline. The CDR3: CASSRTVVYEQYF. The CDR3, as DNA: TGTGCCAGCAGCCGGACAGTCGTCTACGAGCAGTACTTC.

This clonotype has just a few counts. The chain uses TRBV19 and TRBJ2-7; D gene unclear. This CDR3 comprises 15 residues. Germline V gives CDR1 LNHDA, CDR2 SQIVND (reference sequence). V shed 2 bases and J shed 1 base, with 12 bases lying between them. The CDR3 DNA reads TGTGCCAGTAGTATATTTCACGGATTATCCTACGAGCAGTACTTC. The encoded protein is CASSIFHGLSYEQYF.

This clonotype was recorded at least ten times. One end of the junction varies from germline; a read error may be responsible. The chain joins TRBV28 to TRBJ2-7; 12 nucleotides line up with TRBD2. The CDR3 totals 12 residues. Germline CDR1 MDHEN, CDR2 SYDVKM. The CDR3 bases are TGTGCCAGCAGTTTCGGACTAGCGGGAAGGAACTTC. Translating it yields CASSFGLAGRNF.